This passage covers 19 T cell receptor beta chains from one sample sequenced in a study of cytomegalovirus exposure and HLA in healthy donors. TCRdb's copy holds only in-frame clones and misses some; the assay was immunoSEQ multiplex PCR. The sample shows around 250,000 clones, 90% of them seen only once. Input material: PBMCs. The receptor source for this set is a woman aged 25-40 years in good health and CMV-seronegative.

J is TRBJ2-2 and V is TRBV7-8; 7 bases are shared with TRBD2. CDR1 is SGHVS and CDR2 is FQNEAQ in the germline V gene. V lost 2 bases, J lost 0 bases, and 3 bases stayed unmatched. The CDR3 spans 16 residues. The CDR3 sequence: CASSLRAGANTGELFF. In DNA form, the CDR3 reads TGTGCCAGCAGCTTAAGGGCGGGGGCGAACACCGGGGAGCTGTTTTTT.

This clone was detected once. This chain links TRBV2 with TRBJ2-5; 10 bases fit TRBD2. This CDR3 comprises 15 residues. J gave up 5 bases and V 8 bases, and 11 bases lay outside the gene matches. CDR1 and CDR2 (germline): SNHLY, FYNNEI. The chain's CDR3 is CASFEASGSWETQYF. In DNA form, the CDR3 reads TGTGCCAGCTTCGAGGCTAGCGGGAGTTGGGAGACCCAGTACTTC.

This clone occurred once. The chain employs TRBV7-2 and TRBJ1-2; 9 bases agree with TRBD1. In germline, CDR1 is SGHTA, CDR2 FQGNSA. The ends lost 6 bases at V and 8 bases at J; junction bases unmatched: 13. This CDR3 comprises 15 residues. CDR3 bases: TGTGCCAGCAGAAGCTCACACGGGACAGGGATCGGCTACACCTTC. This translates into CASRSSHGTGIGYTF.

The chain links TRBV2 to TRBJ2-1, with TRBD1 matching 8 bases. Germline values: CDR1 SNHLY, CDR2 FYNNEI. J gave up 11 bases and V 4 bases, and 4 bases lay outside the gene matches. The CDR3 spans 12 residues. The CDR3 reads CASSGQGFKQFF. The CDR3 DNA reads as TGTGCCAGCAGTGGACAGGGGTTTAAGCAGTTCTTC.

This sequence joins TRBV9 and TRBJ2-7, with 8 bases fitting TRBD1. The CDR3 spans 15 residues. J was trimmed by 1 base and V by 4 bases; bases with no gene match: 7. CDR1 SGDLS and CDR2 YYNGEE come from the germline V gene. This chain's CDR3 is CASSPMTGASYEQYF. CDR3 in DNA: TGTGCCAGCAGCCCCATGACAGGGGCTTCCTACGAGCAGTACTTC.

The V and J genes are TRBV6-1 and TRBJ1-5; D is uncertain. V was trimmed by 3 bases and J by 2 bases, leaving 11 bases between them. The CDR3 sequence is 15 residues long. The germline gives CDR1 MNHNS, CDR2 SASEGT. The CDR3 loop reads CASSDVGFGNQPQHF. As DNA, the CDR3 is TGTGCCAGCAGTGATGTGGGGTTCGGCAATCAGCCCCAGCATTTT.

This sequence joins TRBV13 and TRBJ2-1, with D uncertain. Germline V gene data show CDR1 as PRHDT and CDR2 as FYEKMQ (reference sequence). CDR3 size: 14 residues. Trimming shortened V by 1 base and J by 8 bases, and 12 bases separated the two germline ends. CDR3 DNA sequence: TGTGCCAGCAGCTTAGTGGGGTTCGATGATGAGCAGTTCTTC. Amino acid sequence: CASSLVGFDDEQFF. The variable domain in full, with the rest retrieved from reference TRBV13 and TRBJ2-1, is AAGVIQSPRHLIKEKRETATLKCYPIPRHDTVYWYQQGPGQDPQFLISFYEKMQSDKGSIPDRFSAQQFSDYHSELNMSSLELGDSALYFCASSLVGFDDEQFFGPGTRLTVL.

The V gene is TRBV27, the J gene TRBJ2-7; the D is unclear. V shed 3 bases and J shed 0 bases, with 9 bases lying between them. Germline loops: CDR1 MNHEY, CDR2 SMNVEV (reference sequence). This CDR3 comprises 14 residues. CDR3 in DNA: TGTGCCAGCAGTTTGAGCCCCCGCTCCTACGAGCAGTACTTC. This sequence encodes CASSLSPRSYEQYF.

The V and J genes are TRBV28 and TRBJ2-7, with D perhaps matching TRBD2 (5 bases). The CDR3 covers 13 residues. Trimming removed 7 bases from V and 0 bases from J, with 10 bases in between. Per germline, CDR1 MDHEN and CDR2 SYDVKM. The CDR3: CASMRVSSYEQYF. CDR3 DNA sequence: TGTGCCAGCATGAGGGTAAGCTCCTACGAGCAGTACTTC.

This rearrangement joins TRBV27 to TRBJ2-7, with D unresolved. The germline gives CDR1 MNHEY, CDR2 SMNVEV (reference sequence). The CDR3 loop spans 16 amino acids. Trimming cost V 6 bases and J 0 bases, with 18 bases left between them. The CDR3 DNA reads as TGTGCCAGCAGATCCAATTTCCGGGTCCCCTCCTACGAGCAGTACTTC. Translation gives CASRSNFRVPSYEQYF.

The chain couples TRBV7-2 to TRBJ2-7; the D is unclear. The germline gives CDR1 SGHTA, CDR2 FQGNSA. CDR3 size: 14 residues. V was shortened by 0 bases and J by 3 bases, with 9 bases between the two germline ends. The CDR3 DNA follows: TGTGCCAGCAGCTTAGCGTCATCCCGCTACGAGCAGTACTTC. This codes for CASSLASSRYEQYF.

This clone was seen once. The chain links TRBV5-6 to TRBJ1-1; 7 nucleotides match TRBD1. The J segment lost 3 bases and the V segment lost 4 bases, leaving 9 bases of the junction unmatched. The CDR3 extends over 15 amino acids. Germline V CDR1 and CDR2: SGHDT, YYEEEE. The CDR3 here is CASSNKDRVYTEAFF. For the CDR3, the DNA is TGTGCCAGCAGCAATAAAGACAGGGTGTACACTGAAGCTTTCTTT.

J is TRBJ1-1 and V is TRBV6-1, with 10 bases fitting TRBD1. CDR1 and CDR2 from the germline V gene are MNHNS and SASEGT. Trimming cost V 4 bases and J 3 bases; bases outside gene matches: 5. CDR3 length equals 15 residues. For the CDR3, the DNA is TGTGCCAGCAGTGGTCGGACAGGGGGGGACACTGAAGCTTTCTTT. The encoded protein is CASSGRTGGDTEAFF.

The rearrangement links TRBV6-6 to TRBJ2-5, with D uncertain. Trimming shortened V by 5 bases and J by 6 bases, and 10 bases separated the two germline ends. CDR1 MNHNY and CDR2 SVGAGI come from the germline V gene (reference sequence). The CDR3 spans 12 residues. CDR3 in DNA: TGTGCCAGCAGTAAGGAGCGAAAGACCCAGTACTTC. Translation: CASSKERKTQYF.

This chain joins TRBV7-9 and TRBJ1-1, with D tentatively TRBD1 (6 bases). Germline lookup yields CDR1 SEHNR and CDR2 FQNEAQ (reference sequence). The CDR3 consists of 15 residues. Trimming shortened V by 1 base and J by 4 bases, and 13 bases separated the two germline ends. The CDR3 DNA follows: TGTGCCAGCAGCTTAGAAGCCCTAGGGGGCACTGAAGCTTTCTTT. Its translation: CASSLEALGGTEAFF.

The chain couples TRBV11-3 to TRBJ2-2, with 8 bases matching TRBD1. V lost 4 bases to trimming and J lost 2 bases; unmatched junction nucleotides: 6. This CDR3 has 16 residues. Germline CDR1 is SGHNT and CDR2 is YENEEA. The CDR3 nucleotides are TGTGCCAGCAGCTCCCTAGACAGGGGAAACACCGGGGAGCTGTTTTTT. Translating gives CASSSLDRGNTGELFF.

V usage is TRBV7-9 and J usage is TRBJ2-7; D is tentatively TRBD1 or TRBD2 (5 bases each). The germline V gene encodes CDR1 SEHNR and CDR2 FQNEAQ (reference sequence). CDR3 length equals 15 residues. V was shortened by 2 bases and J by 1 base, with 12 bases between the two germline ends. CDR3 nucleotide sequence: TGTGCCAGCAGCTTAAGAGGGGATGGTTCCTACGAGCAGTACTTC. Amino acids: CASSLRGDGSYEQYF.

V is TRBV9 and J is TRBJ1-3; D uncertain. This CDR3 contains 12 residues. Germline CDR1 is SGDLS and CDR2 is YYNGEE. V was shortened by 2 bases and J by 0 bases, with 0 bases between the two germline ends. The CDR3 DNA sequence: TGTGCCAGCAGCGTCTCTGGAAACACCATATATTTT. Translation gives CASSVSGNTIYF.

The rearrangement uses TRBV5-6 and TRBJ2-1; no clear D. With 3 bases removed from V and 2 bases from J, the gap between germline ends came to 15 bases. CDR1 is SGHDT and CDR2 is YYEEEE in the germline V gene. The CDR3 runs 16 residues. CDR3 region: CASSSDITGAYNEQFF. The CDR3 region has the DNA TGTGCCAGCAGCTCTGACATCACTGGGGCCTACAATGAGCAGTTCTTC.